The 15 T cell receptor beta chains below all came from one sample that was sequenced in a study of cytomegalovirus exposure and HLA in healthy donors (dated by TCRdb to about 2017). Library generation was performed with the immunoSEQ multiplex PCR assay. For the multiplex PCR, a mixture combining 60 forward primers for TCR Vbeta segments and 13 reverse primers for TCR Jbeta segments was used. Held by TCRdb, this immuneACCESS table contains in-frame sequences only and omits some clones. Under half of the omission traces to an unresolved V gene where checked; the cause of the rest is unknown. For this sample the table gives under 250,000 clones, of which about 85% were detected only once. The biggest ten clones account for 1% to 1.5% of the sample. The sample taken for sequencing was PBMCs. These receptor sequences come from a human donor in good health.

The chain couples TRBV2 to TRBJ2-2, with 8 bases identical to TRBD1. CDR1 and CDR2 (germline): SNHLY, FYNNEI. CDR3 length equals 15 residues. V gave up 4 bases and J gave up 3 bases; unmatched junction bases: 4. CDR3 protein: CASSADRADTGELFF. The CDR3 coding sequence is TGTGCCAGCAGTGCGGACAGGGCGGACACCGGGGAGCTGTTTTTT.

This chain uses TRBV11-2 with TRBJ2-1; a possible D gene is TRBD1 (5 bases). The CDR3 loop spans 14 amino acids. The ends were cut back, 5 bases at V and 2 bases at J, with 10 bases in the middle. CDR1 and CDR2 from the germline V gene are SGHAT and FQNNGV. CDR3 sequence: CASSQGQTYNEQFF. CDR3 nucleotide sequence: TGTGCCAGCAGCCAAGGACAAACCTACAATGAGCAGTTCTTC.

The V gene is TRBV9, the J gene TRBJ2-5, with 7 bases matching TRBD2. The DNA end favors TRBJ2-7, so the J call may be wrong. The CDR3 contains 14 residues. Germline assignment: CDR1 SGDLS and CDR2 YYNGEE. CDR3 loop: CASSVAAGSYEQYF. The CDR3 nucleotides are TGTGCCAGCAGCGTAGCAGCGGGGTCCTACGAGCAGTACTTC.

The rearrangement uses TRBV5-1 and TRBJ2-2, with TRBD1 matching 10 bases. Germline V CDR1 and CDR2: SGHRS, YFSETQ. Trimming at V came to 0 bases and at J to 6 bases, leaving 8 bases not matched to a gene. This CDR3 is built from 17 residues. In nucleotides, the CDR3 is TGCGCCAGCAGCTTGGGGGGACAGGGGACATGGTCCGGGGAGCTGTTTTTT. It is translated as CASSLGGQGTWSGELFF.

The chain combines TRBV5-6 with TRBJ2-6; D ambiguous. Germline V gene data show CDR1 as SGHDT and CDR2 as YYEEEE. Trimming shortened V by 0 bases and J by 0 bases, and 7 bases separated the two germline ends. The CDR3 covers 16 residues. Written as DNA, the CDR3 is TGTGCCAGCAGCTTGGTCAGTCGCTCTGGGGCCAACGTCCTGACTTTC. Protein product: CASSLVSRSGANVLTF.

The chain employs TRBV19 and TRBJ1-2; no definite D call. V lost 4 bases to trimming and J lost 3 bases, with 15 bases between them. The CDR3 is 15 residues long. Looked up from germline, CDR1 is LNHDA and CDR2 is SQIVND (reference sequence). The CDR3 region has the DNA TGTGCCAGTAGTACCCATACGGGATACCACTATGGCTACACCTTC. Its translation is CASSTHTGYHYGYTF.

The V call is TRBV7-9, the J call TRBJ2-5; 11 positions agree with TRBD2. V lost 7 bases to trimming and J lost 3 bases; unmatched junction nucleotides: 7. The germline CDR1 and CDR2 sequences are SEHNR and FQNEAQ (reference sequence). The CDR3 spans 15 residues. This chain's CDR3 is CASTRTSGRKETQYF. The CDR3 DNA reads as TGTGCCAGCACCAGGACTAGCGGGCGTAAAGAGACCCAGTACTTC.

This rearrangement joins TRBV7-9 to TRBJ2-2; tentative D call: TRBD2 (6 bases). CDR3 size: 14 residues. Germline CDR1 and CDR2: SEHNR and FQNEAQ (reference sequence). The V end was cut by 3 bases, the J end by 3 bases, with 8 bases between. The CDR3 is CASSLRDDTGELFF. The DNA of the CDR3 is TGTGCCAGCAGCTTGCGGGACGACACCGGGGAGCTGTTTTTT.

The chain combines TRBV2 with TRBJ2-7; D is unresolved. Germline V gene lookup returns CDR1 SNHLY and CDR2 FYNNEI. The V end lost 6 bases, the J end lost 4 bases, and 13 bases lay between the germline ends. The CDR3 sequence is 13 residues long. The CDR3 nucleotides are TGTGCCAGCAGGAGCCAGGCGTTTTACGAGCAGTACTTC. This gives the protein CASRSQAFYEQYF.

The chain carries TRBV4-3 and TRBJ1-4, with D perhaps matching TRBD1 (6 bases). In germline, CDR1 is LGHNA, CDR2 YSLEER. Trimming stripped 1 base from V and 5 bases from J, with 17 bases between. The CDR3 is made up of 17 amino acids. In nucleotides, the CDR3 is TGCGCCAGCAGCCAAGTTCCAGGGGATTGGGCGAATGAAAAACTGTTTTTT. It codes for CASSQVPGDWANEKLFF.

This chain joins TRBV7-6 and TRBJ1-3; D is undetermined. This CDR3 comprises 14 residues. Trimming removed 3 bases at V and 0 bases at J, with 6 bases between. Germline V lookup: CDR1 SGHVS, CDR2 FNYEAQ. CDR3 sequence: CASSFPLSGNTIYF. DNA of the CDR3: TGTGCCAGCAGCTTTCCCCTCTCTGGAAACACCATATATTTT.

This clone was seen just once. V and J are TRBV5-8 and TRBJ2-3; possible D gene TRBD1, 6 bases. V gave up 4 bases and J gave up 5 bases, with 29 bases separating them. The CDR3 covers 19 residues. Germline lookup yields CDR1 SGHTS and CDR2 YDEGEE. CDR3 amino acids: CASSRDTPMRTDRIDTQYF. For the CDR3, the DNA is TGTGCCAGCAGCCGGGACACCCCAATGAGGACTGATCGAATAGATACGCAGTATTTT.

This chain joins TRBV7-3 and TRBJ2-3; tentative D call: TRBD2 (5 bases). Germline V gene data show CDR1 as SGHTA and CDR2 as FQGTGA. V was cut by 0 bases and J by 7 bases, with 14 bases left in between. The CDR3 consists of 15 residues. CDR3 nucleotides: TGTGCCAGCAGCTTAACCTCAGAAGCGGTGCATACGCAGTATTTT. Translating gives CASSLTSEAVHTQYF. Full variable domain (rest looked up from reference TRBV7-3 and TRBJ2-3): GAGVSQTPSNKVTEKGKYVELRCDPISGHTALYWYRQSLGQGPEFLIYFQGTGAADDSGLPNDRFFAVRPEGSVSTLKIQRTERGDSAVYLCASSLTSEAVHTQYFGPGTRLTVL.

The chain links TRBV20-1 to TRBJ2-7, with D tentatively TRBD1 (6 bases). The CDR3 extends over 11 amino acids. The germline gives CDR1 DFQATT, CDR2 SNEGSKA (reference sequence). V lost 6 bases, J lost 4 bases, and 10 bases lay in between. As DNA, the CDR3 is TGCAGTGCCGACAGGACATACGAGCAGTACTTC. It specifies CSADRTYEQYF.

The CDR3 sequence: CASSPGGELNEKLFF. CDR3 sequence (DNA): TGTGCCAGCAGCCCCGGGGGGGAGCTTAATGAAAAACTGTTTTTT. This rearrangement joins TRBV5-5 to TRBJ1-4, with D possibly matching TRBD1 (5 bases). The CDR3 loop spans 15 amino acids. Germline assignment: CDR1 SGHKS and CDR2 YYEKEE (reference sequence). Trimming shortened V by 4 bases and J by 4 bases, and 14 bases separated the two germline ends.